The source of this TCR beta chain is a study of cytomegalovirus exposure and HLA in healthy donors. The PCR was carried out with 60 Vbeta primers and 13 Jbeta primers. Original methodology: Roughly 11 million shared chains were among the roughly 80 million unique TCR beta chains that a later analysis counted. Measured with immunoSEQ multiplex PCR; TCRdb has only the in-frame clones, and not every one. That table is the source of V, J and clone size, and D and trimming were worked out from the DNA. The data show approximately 130,000 clones, with approximately 87% seen just once and roughly 5% held by the top ten. Germline V gene data show CDR1 as SNHLY and CDR2 as FYNNEI. This CDR3 comprises 16 residues. With 6 bases clipped from V and 3 bases from J, the junction kept 10 bases outside the gene matches. Only one count was recorded for this clone. The antigen is unknown. General observations from the study: Several of the most significant clusters appeared linked to common viral pathogens, based on a later analysis. The authors assumed roughly uniform sequencing depth across donors for presence/absence analyses. TCR beta V segments were, for the most part, productive about 90% or about 30% of the time in an earlier analysis.

Sequencing was carried out using PBMCs. The sequence came from a woman aged 30 to 39 in good health and CMV-seronegative. The gene calls are TRBV2 and TRBJ2-7; 11 positions agree with TRBD2. CDR3 coding DNA: TGTGCCAGCAGCCTTAGCGGGAGGGCCATTCTCTACGAGCAGTACTTC. Amino acid sequence: CASSLSGRAILYEQYF.